This T cell receptor beta chain was sequenced for a study of shared clonotypes between healthy human individuals. The assay was immunoSEQ multiplex PCR, and TCRdb's table has in-frame clones only and misses some. The table shows some 2.1 million clones, with 95% occurring only once. The specimen was naive CD4+ T cells sorted from blood. Subset here: CD45RA+ positively selected. This receptor was obtained from a man in his late teens or twenties in good health.

The CDR3 bases are TGTGCCAGCAGCTTACTCCTGACATTGGGGGAGCAGTACTTC. Its translation is CASSLLLTLGEQYF. This chain joins TRBV11-2 and TRBJ2-7; no reliable D call. Germline lookup yields CDR1 SGHAT and CDR2 FQNNGV. V was clipped by 2 bases and J by 7 bases, with 15 bases between them. The CDR3 totals 14 residues.